This is a list of T cell receptor beta chains from one sample in a study of T-cell memory formation after mild COVID-19. TCRdb itself ran the 5' RACE reads through MiXCR, one entry per CDR3 protein. Of approximately 270,000 distinct CDR3 sequences in the sample, about a sixth were seen once. Input material: PBMCs or a T cell subset sorted from them (not recorded which). The receptors here all came from a man between 18 and 35 years old who had mild COVID-19 (a few samples of this study predate the infection). Cell type and time point are not known. The CDR3 runs from the conserved cysteine through the conserved F or W. A D gene is named only where the DNA matches it firmly. Size tells how often a clone was seen (once, few, many) or the class of an expanded clone, and some rows leave it out.

D | length | J | V | size | CDR3 | DNA
- | 13 | TRBJ2-3 | TRBV15 | - | CATGSGGTDTQYF | TGTGCCACGGGTTCGGGGGGCACAGATACGCAGTATTTT
TRBD2 | 13 | TRBJ2-1 | TRBV30 | few | CAWSPGLANEQFF | TGTGCCTGGAGTCCCGGACTAGCTAATGAGCAGTTCTTC
- | 14 | TRBJ2-3 | TRBV20-1 | - | CSASRQGGSDTQYF | TGCAGTGCTAGTCGACAGGGAGGGTCAGATACGCAGTATTTT
TRBD2 | 15 | TRBJ2-1 | TRBV11-2 | many | CASSRNPGTSSTQFF | TGTGCCAGCAGCCGAAACCCCGGGACTAGTTCCACCCAGTTCTTC
- | 13 | TRBJ1-1 | TRBV7-3 | few | CASSASGQSEAFF | TGTGCCAGCAGCGCCAGCGGACAGTCTGAAGCTTTCTTT
TRBD1 | 16 | TRBJ2-6 | TRBV5-1 | - | CASSSSDRESANVLTF | TGCGCCAGCAGCTCCTCTGACAGGGAATCGGCCAACGTCCTGACTTTC
- | 13 | TRBJ2-2 | TRBV2 | - | CASSIVARGELFF | TGTGCCAGCAGTATCGTGGCCCGCGGGGAGCTGTTTTTT
- | 13 | TRBJ1-1 | TRBV11-2 | few | CAPPGEGKNEAFF | TGTGCCCCCCCCGGGGAGGGGAAGAATGAAGCTTTCTTT
- | 15 | TRBJ2-2 | TRBV4-3 | - | CASSRPDGFPGSCFF | -
TRBD2 | 13 | TRBJ2-3 | TRBV9 | few | CASSRTRADTQYF | TGTGCCAGCAGCCGGACTAGGGCAGATACGCAGTATTTT
TRBD1 | 15 | TRBJ2-3 | TRBV7-3 | - | CASSLRQGRLDTQYF | TGTGCCAGCAGCCTCAGACAGGGGCGGTTAGATACGCAGTATTTT
- | 12 | TRBJ2-1 | TRBV2 | few | CASSQANNEQFF | TGTGCCAGCAGCCAAGCAAACAATGAGCAGTTCTTC
- | 17 | TRBJ1-1 | TRBV11-2 | few | CASSLGHRIAVETEAFF | TGTGCCAGCAGCTTAGGTCACAGGATCGCGGTTGAGACTGAAGCTTTCTTT
TRBD1 | 14 | TRBJ1-2 | TRBV6-1 | - | CASSRDRVNYGYTF | TGTGCCAGCAGTCGGGACAGGGTCAACTATGGCTACACCTTC
- | 12 | TRBJ2-1 | TRBV11-1 | few | CASSLSSVEQFF | TGTGCCAGCAGCTTATCTTCAGTTGAGCAGTTCTTC
TRBD1 | 15 | TRBJ1-4 | TRBV11-2 | few | CATDRTGDFDEKLFF | TGTGCCACAGACAGGACAGGGGATTTCGATGAAAAACTGTTTTTT
- | 14 | TRBJ1-2 | TRBV6-5 | many | CASSYGDTGKGYTF | TGTGCCAGCAGTTACGGGGACACAGGAAAGGGCTACACCTTC
- | 15 | TRBJ2-6 | TRBV2 | few | CASTPNSSGANVLTF | TGTGCCAGCACTCCGAATAGCTCTGGGGCCAACGTCCTGACTTTC
TRBD2 | 13 | TRBJ2-5 | TRBV2 | few | CASSRGERETQYF | TGTGCCAGCAGTCGGGGGGAGAGGGAGACCCAGTACTTC
TRBD1 | 15 | TRBJ1-1 | TRBV5-1 | few | CASSFKDRVNTEAFF | TGCGCCAGCAGCTTTAAAGACAGGGTGAACACTGAAGCTTTCTTT
- | 13 | TRBJ1-5 | TRBV7-9 | few | CASSYAGHQPQHF | TGTGCCAGCAGCTATGCAGGGCATCAGCCCCAGCATTTT
TRBD2 | 16 | TRBJ2-5 | TRBV7-2 | - | CASSLGILAGEETQYF | TGTGCCAGCAGCTTAGGTATCCTAGCGGGGGAAGAGACCCAGTACTTC
TRBD1 | 13 | TRBJ2-5 | TRBV2 | - | CASMRDRGETQYF | TGTGCCAGCATGCGGGACAGGGGGGAGACCCAGTACTTC
- | 10 | TRBJ1-1 | TRBV29-1 | many | CSVDLTEAFF | TGCAGCGTTGACTTAACTGAAGCTTTCTTT
- | 14 | TRBJ2-7 | TRBV5-1 | few | CASSLVGSSDRRHF | TGCGCCAGCAGCTTGGTGGGGAGTTCGGACAGACGACACTTC
- | 14 | TRBJ1-2 | TRBV4-2 | - | CASSPSGDRNGYTF | TGTGCCAGCAGCCCCTCCGGGGATCGAAATGGCTACACCTTC
- | 14 | TRBJ1-1 | TRBV7-8 | - | CASTASWLNTEAFF | TGTGCCAGCACCGCCAGTTGGCTGAACACTGAAGCTTTCTTT
- | 12 | TRBJ1-2 | TRBV7-2 | few | CASSFAGYGYTF | TGTGCCAGCAGCTTTGCTGGGTATGGCTACACCTTC
- | 13 | TRBJ2-2 | TRBV6-1 | - | CASSEQWIGELFF | TGTGCCAGCAGTGAACAGTGGATCGGGGAGCTGTTTTTT
- | 16 | TRBJ1-2 | TRBV6-1 | - | CASSEARQTPAYGYTF | TGTGCCAGCAGTGAAGCGCGACAGACACCAGCCTATGGCTACACCTTC
- | 15 | TRBJ2-7 | TRBV6-2/TRBV6-3 | few | CASSYGTASSYEQYF | TGTGCCAGCAGTTACGGGACGGCAAGCTCCTACGAGCAGTACTTC
- | 12 | TRBJ2-2 | TRBV7-9 | few | CASTKGSGELFF | TGTGCCAGCACGAAGGGGTCCGGGGAGCTGTTTTTT
- | 10 | TRBJ2-1 | TRBV29-1 | - | CSAQYNEQFF | TGCAGCGCCCAGTACAATGAGCAGTTCTTC
- | 13 | TRBJ2-3 | TRBV11-2 | - | CASRPGPTDTQYF | TGTGCCAGCAGGCCGGGACCCACAGATACGCAGTATTTT
TRBD1 | 15 | TRBJ1-5 | TRBV6-2/TRBV6-3 | - | CASRPEGAGNQPQHF | TGTGCCAGCCGGCCTGAGGGGGCCGGCAATCAGCCCCAGCATTTT
- | 11 | TRBJ2-1 | TRBV12-3/TRBV12-4 | - | CASSQVHEQFF | TGTGCCAGCAGCCAGGTACATGAGCAGTTCTTC
TRBD2 | 14 | TRBJ2-3 | TRBV20-1 | many | CSAKTTSGTDTQYF | TGCAGTGCCAAAACGACTAGCGGAACAGATACGCAGTATTTT
- | 12 | TRBJ1-5 | TRBV19 | few | CASSKQYQPQHF | TGTGCCAGTAGTAAACAATATCAGCCCCAGCATTTT
- | 14 | TRBJ1-5 | TRBV5-1 | - | CASSLDGNNQPQHF | TGCGCCAGCTCTCTCGACGGGAACAATCAGCCCCAGCATTTT
- | 15 | TRBJ2-2 | TRBV18 | - | CASSPPHMGTGELFF | TGTGCCAGCTCACCACCTCACATGGGGACCGGGGAGCTGTTTTTT
- | 15 | TRBJ2-5 | TRBV7-8 | - | CASSFLTAAQETKYF | TGTGCCAGCAGCTTTCTCACAGCGGCCCAAGAGACCAAGTACTTC
TRBD1 | 17 | TRBJ1-3 | TRBV11-2 | few | CASSSYRGLKTGNTIYF | TGTGCCAGCAGCTCCTACAGGGGACTCAAAACTGGAAACACCATATATTTT
TRBD1 | 18 | TRBJ1-6 | TRBV7-2 | - | CASSFQGAASSYNSPLHF | TGTGCCAGCAGCTTTCAGGGGGCGGCGAGCTCCTATAATTCACCCCTCCACTTT
- | 18 | TRBJ2-3 | TRBV7-3 | - | CASSSPGRSVSSTDTQYF | TGTGCCAGCAGCTCACCGGGCCGCTCCGTTTCTAGCACAGATACGCAGTATTTT
- | 14 | TRBJ1-1 | TRBV5-1 | - | CASSFSSENTEAFF | TGCGCCAGCAGCTTCTCCAGTGAAAACACTGAAGCTTTCTTT
TRBD2 | 15 | TRBJ2-5 | TRBV2 | - | CASSAGGTQGETQYF | TGTGCCAGCAGCGCGGGGGGCACCCAGGGAGAGACCCAGTACTTC
- | 14 | TRBJ2-1 | TRBV7-9 | many | CASSLEPSYNEQFF | TGTGCCAGCAGCTTAGAGCCCTCGTACAATGAGCAGTTCTTC
TRBD2 | 14 | TRBJ2-1 | TRBV7-7 | - | CASSLRLAADEQFF | TGTGCCAGCAGCTTGCGACTAGCTGCCGATGAGCAGTTCTTC